This TCR beta chain was observed in a study of blood T cells in healthy people across ages. Concerning this clonotype itself: Its antigen is unidentified.

PCR was performed a second time for roughly 7 to 12 cycles using a sample-barcoded 5' primer and a J-beta primer mix. Researchers report that a template-switch adaptor with 12 random nucleotides tagged each cDNA molecule. TCRdb analysed the 5' RACE reads with MiXCR anew, one entry per CDR3 protein. Among 1.6 million or so distinct CDR3 sequences listed, 34% were seen once. Investigators took around 10 milliliters of peripheral blood from every donor. The study's findings and limits: What prevented conclusive comparison of naive and antigen-experienced cells was that PBMCs were unsorted. The fall in TCR beta diversity per million T cells was roughly linear with age.

CDR3 length: 13 residues. Germline V gene sequence: CDR1 MNHEY, CDR2 SMNVEV (reference sequence). The V end lost 2 bases, the J end lost 3 bases, and 5 bases lay between the germline ends. The specimen sequenced was blood. The rearrangement joins TRBV27 to TRBJ2-1; D ambiguous. This TCR was recovered from a woman aged 25 to 45 in good health. CDR3 residues: CASSLPHYNEQFF. The CDR3 region has the DNA TGTGCCAGCAGTTTACCCCACTACAATGAGCAGTTCTTC.